The clone carrying this T cell receptor beta chain has more than one count but fewer than ten. This sample is drawn from a study of identical twins. TCRdb ran MiXCR on the 5' RACE reads and lists one entry per CDR3 protein. The sample shows 1,800,000 or so distinct CDR3 sequences, about 30% of them seen only once. The CDR3 loop spans 12 amino acids. Germline CDR1 is SEHNR and CDR2 is FQNEAQ (reference sequence). Trimming took off 11 bases at V and 4 bases at J, with 12 bases between the two ends. Sequenced material: cord blood. This chain uses TRBV7-9 with TRBJ2-1, with D unclear. The sequence was collected from a newborn girl in good health. The CDR3 spells CAGLRSYNEQFF. The CDR3 nucleotides read TGTGCCGGGCTTAGGTCTTACAATGAGCAGTTCTTC.